The source of this T cell receptor beta chain is a study of cytomegalovirus exposure and HLA in healthy donors. A few counts support this clone. The antigen is not known. This CDR3 region has 18 residues. Germline V gene sequence: CDR1 SGHKS, CDR2 YYEKEE (reference sequence). V was pared by 2 bases and J by 8 bases, with 14 bases of the junction left unmatched. General study points: Using a false discovery rate of 0.05, a later analysis showed that fewer than 20,000 TCR beta sequences were associated with HLA alleles. The authors later linked a missense DCLRE1C variant to TCR beta V- and J-gene trimming.

The PCR ran on 60 Vbeta and 13 Jbeta primers. Data came from immunoSEQ multiplex PCR; TCRdb stores just in-frame clones and leaves some out. The data contain 90,000 to 140,000 clones, 75% to 85% of them seen just once; the ten biggest clones take up under 6.5%. The source of this sequence is a man younger than 35 in good health and CMV-seronegative. The chain couples TRBV5-5 to TRBJ1-4; 11 bases are shared with TRBD1. Sequencing input: PBMCs. The CDR3 is CASSFTGTGGSSGEKLFF. The CDR3 nucleotides are TGTGCCAGCAGCTTTACCGGGACAGGGGGATCTTCAGGAGAAAAACTGTTTTTT.